The sequence of this TCR beta chain was determined in a study of regulatory T cells in long-lasting Graves disease. The overall study: Patients newly diagnosed with Graves' had been on antithyroid drugs for under 3 months. Overall study findings and caveats: Owing to a sample size that was small, accuracy may have been reduced. Less diverse TCR repertoires were seen in persistent Graves' patients than in newly diagnosed ones.

In the case of this clonotype: Its specificity is not known.

To make TCR beta libraries, researchers used iRepertoire HTBI primers and Arm-PCR of CDR3 regions. TCRdb re-called the multiplex PCR reads through MiXCR, storing one row per CDR3 protein. The sample has 450,000 to 650,000 distinct CDR3 sequences, around 15% seen once. This sample's time point: newly diagnosed GD, antithyroid drugs for less than 3 months. PBMC RNA served as the TCR library source. The V gene lost 0 bases and the J gene lost 4 bases, with 16 bases spanning the gap. The germline V gene encodes CDR1 SGDLS and CDR2 YYNGEE. There are 16 residues in the CDR3. These data also featured in a second study, about T cells in Graves' hyperthyroidism and ophthalmopathy.

The clonotype was recovered from a woman aged 35-60 years with Graves disease. Material: peripheral blood mononuclear cells (PBMCs), obtained at new diagnosis, from a patient treated with antithyroid drugs. This sequence joins TRBV9 and TRBJ1-1, with unresolved D. The CDR3 DNA reads as TGTGCCAGCAGCGTAGGAGGGAGGACTCGGGGCACTGAAGCTTTCTTT. Translated: CASSVGGRTRGTEAFF.